Below are 26 T cell receptor beta chains sequenced from a single sample in a study of monozygotic twins with inflammatory bowel disease (dated 2019 in TCRdb). The library relied on 5' RACE. The listed sequencing device is Illumina HiSeq 2500. With the reads reprocessed by TCRdb, a single entry stands for each CDR3 protein sequence and no DNA is reported. The table of this sample itemizes about 380,000 distinct CDR3 sequences. 2.5% to 3% of the sample is held by the ten biggest clonotypes. Source material: blood. These receptors all come from a human donor with ulcerative colitis or Crohn's disease, or a healthy co-twin of an affected twin (not recorded which).

The J gene is TRBJ2-3, the V gene TRBV9; the TCRdb call, TRBD2, lacks DNA for checking. Germline CDR1 and CDR2: SGDLS and YYNGEE. The CDR3 contains 16 residues. The CDR3: CASSVGGSGGRDTQYF.

The chain is built from TRBV5-1 and TRBJ1-4; TCRdb outputs TRBD1, but without DNA this stays unchecked. Germline V gives CDR1 SGHRS, CDR2 YFSETQ. The CDR3 extends over 15 amino acids. CDR3 residues: CASRGYRSSNEKLFF.

V and J are TRBV7-2 and TRBJ2-5. Germline CDR1 SGHTA, CDR2 FQGNSA. The CDR3 sequence is 13 residues long. This CDR3 is CASSFSEGETQYF.

The chain carries TRBV20-1 and TRBJ1-3. Per the germline V gene, CDR1 is DFQATT and CDR2 is SNEGSKA (reference sequence). This CDR3 is built from 13 residues. The CDR3 sequence: CSASWDSGNTIYF.

V gene TRBV7-2 combines with J gene TRBJ2-2; there is no DNA to check the TCRdb D call of TRBD2. CDR1 is SGHTA, CDR2 FQGNSA, per germline. This CDR3 comprises 16 residues. This CDR3 is CASSLERARDTGELFF. Using reference TRBV7-2 and TRBJ2-2 for the parts outside the CDR3, the full variable domain is GAGVSQSPSNKVTEKGKDVELRCDPISGHTALYWYRQSLGQGLEFLIYFQGNSAPDKSGLPSDRFSAERTGGSVSTLTIQRTQQEDSAVYLCASSLERARDTGELFFGEGSRLTVL.

The genes are TRBV4-1 and TRBJ2-1; TCRdb indicates TRBD2, and absent DNA this call remains unverified. Germline loops: CDR1 MGHRA, CDR2 YSYEKL. CDR3 length: 16 amino acids. CDR3 sequence reads: CASSLRRGKVDNEQFF.

The chain is built from TRBV20-1 and TRBJ2-5; as DNA is missing, the TRBD2 call by TCRdb cannot be tested. The germline gives CDR1 DFQATT, CDR2 SNEGSKA (reference sequence). The CDR3 contains 15 residues. Here the CDR3 reads CSAELAGGRGETQYF.

J is TRBJ1-2 and V is TRBV12-3 or TRBV12-4; the TRBD1 assignment by TCRdb is unverifiable without DNA. CDR3 length: 15 residues. CDR3: CASSTGTGANYGYTF.

The genes are TRBV12-3 or TRBV12-4 and TRBJ1-4. The length of the CDR3 is 11 residues. The CDR3 is CASSLGGPLLF.

The rearrangement uses TRBV5-1 and TRBJ2-7; checking the TCRdb D call of TRBD1 is not possible without DNA. The CDR3 spans 14 residues. The germline CDR1 and CDR2 sequences are SGHRS and YFSETQ. The chain's CDR3 is CASSGTGAPYEQYF. The whole variable domain, filled in from reference TRBV5-1 and TRBJ2-7, reads KAGVTQTPRYLIKTRGQQVTLSCSPISGHRSVSWYQQTPGQGLQFLFEYFSETQRNKGNFPGRFSGRQFSNSRSEMNVSTLELGDSALYLCASSGTGAPYEQYFGPGTRLTVT.

CDR3 sequence reads: CASSQQGEGDSYEQYF. The chain combines TRBV4-2 with TRBJ2-7; the TCRdb call, TRBD1, lacks DNA for checking. Germline V gene lookup returns CDR1 LGHNA and CDR2 YNFKEQ. The length of the CDR3 is 16 residues.

This chain joins TRBV9 and TRBJ1-3; TCRdb's D call, TRBD1, is unchecked because there is no DNA. The V gene's germline CDR1 is SGDLS and CDR2 YYNGEE. This CDR3 is built from 16 residues. The CDR3 loop reads CASSVDQGGAGNTIYF.

V and J are TRBV5-1 and TRBJ1-4. This CDR3 comprises 14 residues. CDR1 is SGHRS and CDR2 is YFSETQ in the germline V gene. CDR3 sequence reads: CASSYGREREKLFF.

This rearrangement joins TRBV7-2 to TRBJ2-7. Germline V gene lookup returns CDR1 SGHTA and CDR2 FQGNSA. The CDR3 spans 11 residues. CDR3 in amino acids: CASSPRREQYF.

This chain connects TRBV20-1 to TRBJ2-7; TCRdb returns TRBD1, unconfirmable since there is no DNA. The germline CDR1 and CDR2 sequences are DFQATT and SNEGSKA (reference sequence). The CDR3 is 15 amino acids. This CDR3 is CSARLRTGSWNEQYF.

The CDR3: CASSSDSPSEAFF. The rearrangement links TRBV6-6 to TRBJ1-1; TCRdb indicates TRBD1, and absent DNA this call remains unverified. The germline V gene has CDR1 MNHNY and CDR2 SVGAGI (reference sequence). This CDR3 is built from 13 residues.

V gene TRBV20-1 combines with J gene TRBJ2-3; there is no DNA to check the TCRdb D call of TRBD1. The CDR3 loop spans 15 amino acids. The germline V gene encodes CDR1 DFQATT and CDR2 SNEGSKA (reference sequence). The CDR3 is CSARRWTGGTDTQYF.

The chain uses TRBV4-3 and TRBJ2-3; TCRdb outputs TRBD1, but without DNA this stays unchecked. Germline CDR1 and CDR2: LGHNA and YSLEER. The CDR3 is 16 residues long. CDR3 residues: CASSQDWDSSRDTQYF.

The chain employs TRBV27 and TRBJ1-6; TCRdb designates TRBD1, a call that cannot be tested without DNA. CDR1 MNHEY and CDR2 SMNVEV come from the germline V gene (reference sequence). The CDR3 consists of 17 residues. CDR3 in amino acids: CASGVRTTHSYNSPLHF.

The rearrangement joins TRBV6-1 to TRBJ2-2; TCRdb calls TRBD1, which cannot be checked without DNA. There are 14 residues in the CDR3. CDR1 MNHNS and CDR2 SASEGT come from the germline V gene. The CDR3 is CATEQGLNTGELFF.

V usage is TRBV5-1 and J usage is TRBJ1-2; TCRdb names TRBD1, which stays unverified in the absence of DNA. The CDR3 runs 14 residues. Germline-derived CDR1 and CDR2 are SGHRS and YFSETQ. CDR3: CASSLVTGAGGYTF.

V is TRBV4-1 and J is TRBJ1-6; TCRdb reports TRBD1, a call that lacks DNA to check it against. The CDR3 sequence is 18 residues long. Germline CDR1 is MGHRA and CDR2 is YSYEKL. The CDR3 loop is CASSHNQGASSYNSPLHF.

The chain uses TRBV28 and TRBJ1-1. The germline gives CDR1 MDHEN, CDR2 SYDVKM. This CDR3 contains 12 residues. CDR3 sequence reads: CASSLPRVEAFF. The full variable domain, rest sourced from reference TRBV28 and TRBJ1-1, is DVKVTQSSRYLVKRTGEKVFLECVQDMDHENMFWYRQDPGLGLRLIYFSYDVKMKEKGDIPEGYSVSREKKERFSLILESASTNQTSMYLCASSLPRVEAFFGQGTRLTVV.

This rearrangement joins TRBV5-4 to TRBJ1-1; TCRdb calls TRBD1, which cannot be checked without DNA. Germline values: CDR1 SGHNT, CDR2 YYREEE (reference sequence). The CDR3 contains 15 residues. The CDR3 reads CASSFPGTHDTEAFF.

The chain carries TRBV27 and TRBJ2-3; the D call from TCRdb, TRBD1, cannot be confirmed without DNA. This CDR3 has 15 amino acids. The germline V gene has CDR1 MNHEY and CDR2 SMNVEV (reference sequence). CDR3 protein: CASSPRSAPTDTQYF.

The chain uses TRBV5-1 and TRBJ2-7. Germline V lookup: CDR1 SGHRS, CDR2 YFSETQ. This CDR3 comprises 13 residues. CDR3 residues: CASSFHYSYEQYF.